The TCR beta chain under discussion was sequenced for a study of blood T cell repertoires in COVID-19 (TCRdb year 2020). Background on the whole study: The collaborator samples originated in the United States, Italy and Spain and spanned the acute and convalescent phases of COVID-19. The material from the prospective study consisted of cDNA or gDNA derived from T cells, B-cell-depleted T cells, or PBMCs. Where available, HLA class I and class II types were taken from metadata supplied by the sample provider and were not determined by assay-based typing. The repertoires were made available in a free public database intended to serve as a resource for research on the immune response to SARS-CoV-2. The dataset comprised deeply sampled blood TCRbeta repertoires from subjects exposed to, actively infected with, or recovered from COVID-19. A de-identified subject ID, COVID-19 status, age in years and sex were almost always included in the sample metadata. Samples were obtained from the ongoing ImmuneRACE study (first 160 participants) and from about 1,300 subjects provided by 6 global collaborators. Broader findings and caveats from the paper: How much clinical and demographic metadata was included differed by source and by participant, and the metadata was provided uncurated.

Each collaborating institution followed its own protocols to collect whole blood in K2EDTA tubes. For TCRbeta analysis, collaborators shipped samples as frozen whole blood, isolated PBMCs, or DNA extracted from either of those sample types. About this clone itself: The antigen it binds to is not known. The record has no base qualities; no much larger clone is one base away.

TCRbeta CDR3 regions were amplified from genomic DNA by means of the immunoSEQ Assay, a bias-controlled multiplex PCR. As for the original processing: The number of nucleated cells in each sample was estimated by amplification of reference gene primers within the assay. Sequence reads were collapsed and filtered to measure the absolute abundance of every unique TCRbeta CDR3 rearrangement. Productive Simpson clonality was computed per sample as the square root of Simpson's diversity index over productive rearrangements. TCRdb took over this immuneACCESS table, retaining in-frame rearrangements with V and J assigned. Such tables are incomplete; in checked studies, under half of the missing clones stem from an unresolved V gene, and the remainder is unexplained. The V and J calls and the clone size are those of that table, but D and trimming were determined from the DNA. The sample table holds a few hundred thousand clones, of which around four fifths were seen once. Clones ranked in the top ten supply just under 20% of the sample.

V is clipped by 6 bases and J by 0 bases, and the sequence between their germline boundaries is 9 bases long. Via the germline V gene, CDR1 is SNHLY and CDR2 FYNNEI. Taken from cysteine to phenylalanine, the CDR3 has 14 residues. The only DNA kept is the CDR3, 42 bases in frame from the first base. The sequencing sample was made of peripheral blood. This clonotype was obtained from a man aged 25-45 years with active or convalescent COVID-19. The chain links TRBV2 with TRBJ1-5, with the D segment identity uncertain. The DNA sequence follows: TGTGCCAGCAGCTCCTCCGGTAGCAATCAGCCCCAGCATTTT. This translates into CASSSSGSNQPQHF.